This TCR beta chain stems from a study of coeliac disease. Study at large: Each coeliac patient was active, refractory type I, or diet-controlled.

Libraries were prepared by immunoSEQ multiplex PCR; TCRdb keeps only in-frame clonotypes and omits some of them. The sample has 2,500 to 3,000 clones; around 50% are singletons. As concerns this clone: Antigen unknown.

Study results and caveats: Intraepithelial and lamina propria fractions were not highly pure. The authors judged this method unsuitable for unbiased gliadin-specific T cell detection. Control samples showed higher TRB and TRG clonality than intraepithelial and lamina propria samples in active celiac disease.

CDR3 size: 15 residues. The V gene lost 3 bases and the J gene lost 2 bases, with 12 bases spanning the gap. Germline-derived CDR1 and CDR2 are SGHAT and FQNNGV. Material: intraepithelial lymphocytes from the gut. The TCR comes from a man in his sixties with celiac disease on a gluten-free diet. The rearrangement links TRBV11-2 to TRBJ2-3; D call uncertain. Written as DNA, the CDR3 is TGTGCCAGCAGCTTCGGTAGTAAAAACACAGATACGCAGTATTTT. Translated, it gives CASSFGSKNTDTQYF.